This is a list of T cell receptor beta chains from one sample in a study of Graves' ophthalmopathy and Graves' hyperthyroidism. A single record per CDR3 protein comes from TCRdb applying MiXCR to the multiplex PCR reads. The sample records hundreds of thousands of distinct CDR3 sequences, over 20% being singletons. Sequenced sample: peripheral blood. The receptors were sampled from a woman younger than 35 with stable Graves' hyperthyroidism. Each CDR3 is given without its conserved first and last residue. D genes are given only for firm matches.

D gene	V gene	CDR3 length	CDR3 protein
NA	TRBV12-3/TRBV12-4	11	ASTRKRGSPLH
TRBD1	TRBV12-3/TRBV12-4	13	ASRGTGVVNTEAF
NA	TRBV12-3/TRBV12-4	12	ASSLDQGYTEAF
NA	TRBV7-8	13	ASSLSTGRAYEQY
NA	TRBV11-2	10	ASSSNPYERY
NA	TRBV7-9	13	ASSLGYKGGTEAF
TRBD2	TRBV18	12	ASSPSGEAYEQY
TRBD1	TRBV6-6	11	ASGDRGLGGYT
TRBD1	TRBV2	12	ASRSTGEVGGYT
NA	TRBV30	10	AWSLTSGEQY
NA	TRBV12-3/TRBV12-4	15	ASSLRPGAMSTDTQY
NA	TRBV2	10	ASSAEWTEAF
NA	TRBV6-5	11	ASSRLAGETQY
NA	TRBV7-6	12	ASSLSPGAYEQY
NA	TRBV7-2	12	ASSLGAGSYEQY
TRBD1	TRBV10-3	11	AISGQGNTEAF
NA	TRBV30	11	ALPGDRVYEQY
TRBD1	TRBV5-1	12	ASTATGQNTEAF
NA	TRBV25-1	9	ASLGAYEQY
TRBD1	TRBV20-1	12	SAVDGTENQPQH
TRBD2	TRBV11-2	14	ASSFLAGLARQTQY
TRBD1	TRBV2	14	ASREGQGPFSYEQY
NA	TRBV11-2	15	ASSSSLGPRANYGYT
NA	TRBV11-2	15	ASSLGIAISGANVLT
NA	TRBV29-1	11	SVRLATSYEQY
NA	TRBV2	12	ASSDSGAKNIKY
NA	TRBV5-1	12	ASSSDYVQETQY
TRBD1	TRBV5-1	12	ASSCDRVSYEQY
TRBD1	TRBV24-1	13	ATSDLHRGPHGAF
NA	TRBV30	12	AWRWPRGTGELF
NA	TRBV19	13	ASTPVWGQNSPLH
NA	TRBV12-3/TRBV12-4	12	ASSRTDPNYGYT
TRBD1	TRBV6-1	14	ASSDVTGNGANVLT
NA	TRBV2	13	ASVQTEGTNYGYT
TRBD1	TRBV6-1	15	ASTLRRDREVNYGYT
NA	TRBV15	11	ATSRAGNTEAF
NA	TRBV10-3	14	AAHGYPGGAIQPQH
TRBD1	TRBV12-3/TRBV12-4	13	ASSGYGTAQVEQY
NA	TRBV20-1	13	SLKRGSSWGNTIY
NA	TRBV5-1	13	ASSLARGQNTEAF
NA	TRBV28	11	ASSLVGYQPQH
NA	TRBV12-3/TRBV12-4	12	ASSLEGDNQPQH
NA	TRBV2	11	ASTGLPYYEQY
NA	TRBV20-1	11	SARDPGPKEQY
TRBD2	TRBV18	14	ASSPRRGDDQETQY